This T cell receptor beta chain was captured in a study of spatial heterogeneity in lung cancer. Study outcomes and limitations: How many expanded intratumoral alpha and beta TCRs were present tracked the tumor mutation count, which was a count of nonsynonymous mutations.

Every TCR cDNA molecule carried a tag that served as a unique molecular identifier. TCRdb redid the calling of the 5' RACE reads with MiXCR, one entry per CDR3 protein. The repertoire holds roughly 17,000 distinct CDR3 sequences, with more than 5.5% as singletons. This clonotype has at least ten counts. What it binds is not known. Being off target in a library aimed at alpha chains, this beta chain has a size of little meaning. Time point given: sample taken at primary tumor resection. Donors were around 70 untreated early-stage non-small cell lung cancer patients. Whole RNA from tumor, nontumor lung or frozen PBMC was sequenced unsorted. V gave up 6 bases and J gave up 3 bases, with 12 bases separating them. The CDR3 has 13 amino acids. Germline V gene sequence: CDR1 MNHEY, CDR2 SMNVEV (reference sequence).

The chain links TRBV27 to TRBJ2-7; tentatively, D is TRBD2 (5 bases). The receptor comes from a male donor with early-stage non-small cell lung cancer. The sample here was lung tumor tissue, taken at surgery. The DNA of the CDR3 is TGTGCCAGCAGCTCGGGGTGGAACTACGAGCAGTACTTC. Translation gives CASSSGWNYEQYF.